Presented here are 28 T cell receptor beta chains from one specimen sequenced in a study of blood T cell repertoires in COVID-19. Sequencing used immunoSEQ multiplex PCR; TCRdb keeps in-frame clones, though not all of them. The sample includes 150,000 to 200,000 clones, roughly 88% seen only once; the top ten take roughly 9.8%. Sample: peripheral blood. All receptors come from an elderly woman with acute or convalescent COVID-19.

This chain uses TRBV3-1 (or the pseudogene TRBV3-2) with TRBJ1-1; weak D call: TRBD1 (6 bases). V was cut by 5 bases and J by 5 bases, with 12 bases left in between. This CDR3 region has 13 residues. Germline CDR1 is LGHDT and CDR2 is YNNKEL (reference sequence). CDR3 residues: CASSSRGATEAFF. The CDR3 DNA reads as TGTGCCAGCAGCTCCAGGGGAGCAACTGAAGCTTTCTTT.

With respect to this clone: At the DNA level, this CDR3 is encoded by other sequences in the same sample as well. The rearrangement uses TRBV5-1 and TRBJ1-1; D uncertain. The CDR3 is 13 residues long. Looked up from germline, CDR1 is SGHRS and CDR2 is YFSETQ. V lost 0 bases to trimming and J lost 1 base, with 4 bases between them. This CDR3 reads CASSLAGNTEAFF. For the CDR3, the DNA is TGCGCCAGCAGCTTGGCGGGGAACACTGAAGCTTTCTTT.

The chain carries TRBV11-2 and TRBJ2-2; 7 bases match TRBD1. Unmatched junction bases numbered 11, after V lost 5 bases and J lost 5 bases. The CDR3 runs to 16 residues. Germline V gene data show CDR1 as SGHAT and CDR2 as FQNNGV. The CDR3 coding sequence is TGTGCCAGCAGCCCGACAGGGTCGGTCTTAACCGGGGAGCTGTTTTTT. This gives the protein CASSPTGSVLTGELFF.

V is TRBV27 and J is TRBJ1-4; TRBD1 matches 9 bases. V dropped 0 bases and J dropped 5; count of bases not matched to a gene: 4. Germline CDR1 and CDR2: MNHEY and SMNVEV (reference sequence). The CDR3 runs 16 residues. The CDR3 nucleotides are TGTGCCAGCAGTTTATCCCCCGGACAGGGGAATGAAAAACTGTTTTTT. Amino acid sequence: CASSLSPGQGNEKLFF. Full variable domain (rest looked up from reference TRBV27 and TRBJ1-4): EAQVTQNPRYLITVTGKKLTVTCSQNMNHEYMSWYRQDPGLGLRQIYYSMNVEVTDKGDVPEGYKVSRKEKRNFPLILESPSPNQTSLYFCASSLSPGQGNEKLFFGSGTQLSVL.

The CDR3 nucleotides read TGTGCCAGCAGCCAAGTGCAGGGTTTGATGAACACTGAAGCTTTCTTT. Translated, it gives CASSQVQGLMNTEAFF. The rearrangement joins TRBV3-1 (or the pseudogene TRBV3-2) to TRBJ1-1; D possibly corresponds to TRBD1 (5 bases). The V gene lost 1 base and the J gene lost 0 bases, with 12 bases spanning the gap. CDR3 length equals 16 residues. Germline V gene sequence: CDR1 LGHDT, CDR2 YNNKEL (reference sequence).

In its sample, this clone was seen once. V gene TRBV5-5 combines with J gene TRBJ2-7, with 7 nucleotides matching TRBD2. V trimming: 2 bases; J trimming: 0 bases; junction bases outside the gene matches: 2. The CDR3 runs to 14 residues. Germline values: CDR1 SGHKS, CDR2 YYEKEE (reference sequence). This chain's CDR3 is CASSLTSVSYEQYF. CDR3 in DNA: TGTGCCAGCAGCTTAACTAGCGTCTCCTACGAGCAGTACTTC.

This chain joins TRBV25-1 and TRBJ2-7; 11 positions match TRBD1. The germline V gene has CDR1 MGHDK and CDR2 SYGVNS. The CDR3 extends over 16 amino acids. V dropped 4 bases and J dropped 3; count of bases not matched to a gene: 8. This CDR3 is CASSAYAGTGGYEQYF. In DNA, the CDR3 is TGTGCCAGCAGTGCCTACGCCGGGACAGGGGGCTACGAGCAGTACTTC.

The chain has TRBV5-4 and TRBJ2-7; 9 nucleotides line up with TRBD2. Trimming at V came to 5 bases and at J to 0 bases, leaving 6 bases not matched to a gene. Germline values: CDR1 SGHNT, CDR2 YYREEE (reference sequence). The CDR3 totals 15 residues. The CDR3 nucleotides are TGTGCCAGCAGTAACCTAGCGGGGAGCTCCTACGAGCAGTACTTC. It encodes CASSNLAGSSYEQYF.

The chain carries TRBV5-4 and TRBJ2-1; 8 bases fit TRBD1. There are 15 residues in the CDR3. V shed 0 bases and J 5 bases; nucleotides not matched to a gene: 4. Germline V gives CDR1 SGHNT, CDR2 YYREEE (reference sequence). Written as DNA, the CDR3 is TGTGCCAGCAGCTTGGTTCAGGGGGCTAACAATGAGCAGTTCTTC. This translates into CASSLVQGANNEQFF.

CDR3 sequence: CASSGLAGGPYNEQFF. CDR3 coding DNA: TGTGCCAGCAGTGGTCTAGCGGGGGGGCCCTACAATGAGCAGTTCTTC. V gene TRBV6-2 or TRBV6-3 combines with J gene TRBJ2-1; 12 nucleotides agree with TRBD2. V dropped 5 bases and J dropped 2; count of bases not matched to a gene: 4. Germline values: CDR1 MNHEY, CDR2 SVGEGT. The CDR3 consists of 16 residues.

This chain joins TRBV19 and TRBJ2-1, with D perhaps matching TRBD2 (6 bases). This CDR3 is built from 17 residues. Germline lookup yields CDR1 LNHDA and CDR2 SQIVND (reference sequence). Trimming took off 3 bases at V and 0 bases at J, with 15 bases between the two ends. The CDR3 DNA follows: TGTGCCAGTAGTATTCCCCCCCGCGGGGTCTCCTACAATGAGCAGTTCTTC. It specifies CASSIPPRGVSYNEQFF.

V and J are TRBV20-1 and TRBJ1-2; maybe TRBD1 (5 bases). Germline V gives CDR1 DFQATT, CDR2 SNEGSKA (reference sequence). The CDR3 sequence is 14 residues long. Trimming pared 3 bases from V and 2 bases from J, leaving 13 bases between. CDR3 sequence reads: CSASWGQGNYGYTF. The CDR3 nucleotides are TGCAGTGCTAGTTGGGGTCAGGGCAACTATGGCTACACCTTC.

The J gene is TRBJ1-1, the V gene TRBV19; D is perhaps TRBD1 (5 bases). V lost 1 base and J 0 bases, leaving 12 bases between the germline ends. The CDR3 consists of 16 residues. Germline V lookup: CDR1 LNHDA, CDR2 SQIVND (reference sequence). DNA of the CDR3: TGTGCCAGTAGTATAGGGAGGGGTCGGATGAACACTGAAGCTTTCTTT. Translating gives CASSIGRGRMNTEAFF.

The chain couples TRBV28 to TRBJ1-4; 7 bases map to TRBD1. V dropped 8 bases and J dropped 4; count of bases not matched to a gene: 4. Per germline, CDR1 MDHEN and CDR2 SYDVKM. The CDR3 spans 13 residues. The CDR3 DNA reads as TGTGCCAGCGGGCAGGGGGATAATGAAAAACTGTTTTTT. Translation gives CASGQGDNEKLFF.

The chain has TRBV18 and TRBJ1-2, with D unclear. The V gene's germline CDR1 is KGHSH and CDR2 LQKENI. Deletions cut 2 bases from V and 0 bases from J, with 10 bases between. The CDR3 extends over 15 amino acids. In nucleotides, the CDR3 is TGTGCCAGCTCACCAGGGCAGGAAGCTAACTATGGCTACACCTTC. It is translated as CASSPGQEANYGYTF.

This clone was seen ten or more times. The chain recombines TRBV4-3 with TRBJ1-1; TRBD1 aligns across 9 bases. In germline, CDR1 is LGHNA, CDR2 YSLEER. The ends lost 0 bases at V and 4 bases at J; junction bases unmatched: 3. The CDR3 has 15 residues. This chain's CDR3 is CASSQDPTGGTEAFF. The CDR3 DNA follows: TGCGCCAGCAGCCAAGACCCGACAGGGGGCACTGAAGCTTTCTTT.

This clone showed up just once. The CDR3 sequence: CASSIGRNPTDTQYF. CDR3 nucleotide sequence: TGTGCCAGTAGTATAGGGCGGAATCCCACAGATACGCAGTATTTT. This chain uses TRBV19 with TRBJ2-3; unclear D gene. Looked up from germline, CDR1 is LNHDA and CDR2 is SQIVND (reference sequence). Trimming took off 1 base at V and 2 bases at J, with 10 bases between the two ends. This CDR3 is built from 15 residues.

This chain joins TRBV4-1 and TRBJ2-3, with 9 bases lining up with TRBD1. The germline V gene has CDR1 MGHRA and CDR2 YSYEKL. Trimming at V came to 6 bases and at J to 2 bases, leaving 6 bases not matched to a gene. The CDR3 loop spans 15 amino acids. This CDR3 reads CASREGQGPTDTQYF. The CDR3 DNA is TGCGCCAGCAGGGAGGGACAGGGCCCCACAGATACGCAGTATTTT.

The chain has TRBV19 and TRBJ2-3; 7 nucleotides match TRBD1. The V gene end was trimmed by 0 bases and the J gene end by 1 base; junction bases not matched to a gene: 7. There are 17 residues in the CDR3. Per the germline V gene, CDR1 is LNHDA and CDR2 is SQIVND (reference sequence). The DNA for the CDR3 is TGTGCCAGTAGTATAGATACAGGGGCTGGAGGCACAGATACGCAGTATTTT. It encodes CASSIDTGAGGTDTQYF.

The rearrangement uses TRBV5-1 and TRBJ2-3; possibly TRBD1 for D (6 bases). Trimming removed 0 bases at V and 0 bases at J, with 8 bases between. CDR1 and CDR2 from the germline V gene are SGHRS and YFSETQ. The CDR3 runs 15 residues. The CDR3 bases are TGCGCCAGCAGCTTGGGGGGGCATAGCACAGATACGCAGTATTTT. Protein: CASSLGGHSTDTQYF. Supplemented by reference TRBV5-1 and TRBJ2-3, the full variable domain reads KAGVTQTPRYLIKTRGQQVTLSCSPISGHRSVSWYQQTPGQGLQFLFEYFSETQRNKGNFPGRFSGRQFSNSRSEMNVSTLELGDSALYLCASSLGGHSTDTQYFGPGTRLTVL.

The chain combines TRBV27 with TRBJ1-3; TRBD1 might be the D (6 bases). Germline-derived CDR1 and CDR2 are MNHEY and SMNVEV (reference sequence). The CDR3 loop spans 13 amino acids. Trimming removed 7 bases from V and 2 bases from J, with 9 bases in between. This CDR3 is CASKPGAGNTIYF. The DNA of the CDR3 is TGTGCCAGCAAACCAGGGGCTGGAAACACCATATATTTT.

The rearrangement joins TRBV29-1 to TRBJ2-2, with TRBD1 matching over 7 bases. V trimming: 4 bases; J trimming: 7 bases; junction bases outside the gene matches: 6. Germline loops: CDR1 SQVTM, CDR2 ANQGSEA. The length of the CDR3 is 13 residues. CDR3 in DNA: TGCAGCGTTGGGACAGGAGGTAACGGGGAGCTGTTTTTT. Its protein product is CSVGTGGNGELFF.

This clone occurred once. This rearrangement joins TRBV2 to TRBJ2-3; no reliable D call. This CDR3 spans 14 amino acids. Germline CDR1 reads SNHLY; CDR2 reads FYNNEI. V lost 8 bases and J lost 0, with 12 bases in between. The CDR3 reads CASVTPSSTDTQYF. As DNA, the CDR3 is TGTGCCAGCGTTACACCGTCTAGCACAGATACGCAGTATTTT.

This rearrangement joins TRBV6-1 to TRBJ1-1, with D unresolved. Trimming removed 1 base at V and 0 bases at J, with 6 bases between. This CDR3 is built from 14 residues. Germline assignment: CDR1 MNHNS and CDR2 SASEGT. The DNA of the CDR3 is TGTGCCAGCAGTGAAGATAGATTGAACACTGAAGCTTTCTTT. Its protein is CASSEDRLNTEAFF.

This clone occurred many times. V is TRBV19 and J is TRBJ1-5; the match to TRBD1 covers 8 bases. Germline assignment: CDR1 LNHDA and CDR2 SQIVND (reference sequence). This CDR3 spans 14 amino acids. V gave up 3 bases and J gave up 7 bases; unmatched junction bases: 5. The CDR3 here is CASSMTGAKQPQHF. The DNA of the CDR3 is TGTGCCAGTAGTATGACAGGGGCTAAGCAGCCCCAGCATTTT.

This chain joins TRBV19 and TRBJ1-5, with 7 bases lining up with TRBD1. The CDR3 has 14 amino acids. V dropped 6 bases and J dropped 2; count of bases not matched to a gene: 4. The germline V gene has CDR1 LNHDA and CDR2 SQIVND (reference sequence). The CDR3 loop reads CASSLDRGNQPQHF. The DNA for the CDR3 is TGTGCCAGTAGCCTTGACAGGGGCAATCAGCCCCAGCATTTT.

Only one count was recorded for this clone. CDR3 sequence (DNA): TGTGCCAGCAGGGATGGGACTAGCGGGAGCGTAGAAAAGACCCAGTACTTC. Amino acid sequence: CASRDGTSGSVEKTQYF. The chain has TRBV21-1 and TRBJ2-5; the listed D gene, TRBD2, was not tested against the DNA. TRBV21-1 is recorded as a pseudogene. The CDR3 is made up of 17 amino acids.

This clone was seen only a few times. This chain links TRBV19 with TRBJ2-6, with D maybe TRBD2 (7 bases). CDR3 length: 19 amino acids. Germline CDR1 is LNHDA and CDR2 is SQIVND (reference sequence). Trimming took 8 bases from V and 0 from J, leaving 23 bases between them. The CDR3 DNA is TGTGCCAGTTCCAGGCGGGGGCGGAGGGCCTCCTCTGGGGCCAACGTCCTGACTTTC. This encodes CASSRRGRRASSGANVLTF.